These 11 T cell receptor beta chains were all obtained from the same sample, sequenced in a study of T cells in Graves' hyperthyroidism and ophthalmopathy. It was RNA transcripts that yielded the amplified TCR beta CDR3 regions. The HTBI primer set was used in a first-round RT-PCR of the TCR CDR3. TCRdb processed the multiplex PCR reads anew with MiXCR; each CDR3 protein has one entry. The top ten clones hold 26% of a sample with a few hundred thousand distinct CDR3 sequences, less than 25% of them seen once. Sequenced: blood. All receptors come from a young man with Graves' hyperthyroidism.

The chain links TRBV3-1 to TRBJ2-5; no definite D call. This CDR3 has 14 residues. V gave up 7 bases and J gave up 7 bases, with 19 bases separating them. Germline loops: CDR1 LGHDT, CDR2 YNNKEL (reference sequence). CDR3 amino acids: CASTGHKPGWTQYF. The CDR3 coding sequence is TGTGCCAGCACAGGTCACAAACCTGGGTGGACCCAGTACTTC.

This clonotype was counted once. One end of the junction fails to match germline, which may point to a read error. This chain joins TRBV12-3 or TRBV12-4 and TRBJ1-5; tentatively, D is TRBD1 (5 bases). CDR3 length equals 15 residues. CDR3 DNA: TGTGCCAGCAGTTCACCGGGACTGGGGTATCAGCCTCAGCATTTT. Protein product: CASSSPGLGYQPQHF.

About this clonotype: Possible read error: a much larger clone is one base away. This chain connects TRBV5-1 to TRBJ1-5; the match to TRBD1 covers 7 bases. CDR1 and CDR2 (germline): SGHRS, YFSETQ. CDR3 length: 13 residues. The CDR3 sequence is CVNQGQSYQPQHF. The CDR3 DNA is TGCGTCAACCAGGGACAGTCTTATCAGCCCCAGCATTTT. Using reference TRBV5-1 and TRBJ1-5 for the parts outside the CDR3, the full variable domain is KAGVTQTPRYLIKTRGQQVTLSCSPISGHRSVSWYQQTPGQGLQFLFEYFSETQRNKGNFPGRFSGRQFSNSRSEMNVSTLELGDSALYLCVNQGQSYQPQHFGDGTRLSIL.

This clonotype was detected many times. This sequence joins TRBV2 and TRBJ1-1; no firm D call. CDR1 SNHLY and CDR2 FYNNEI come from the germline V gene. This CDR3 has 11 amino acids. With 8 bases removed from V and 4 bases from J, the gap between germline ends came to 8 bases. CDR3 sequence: CASRQVTEAFF. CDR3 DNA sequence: TGTGCCAGCCGACAAGTCACTGAAGCTTTCTTT.

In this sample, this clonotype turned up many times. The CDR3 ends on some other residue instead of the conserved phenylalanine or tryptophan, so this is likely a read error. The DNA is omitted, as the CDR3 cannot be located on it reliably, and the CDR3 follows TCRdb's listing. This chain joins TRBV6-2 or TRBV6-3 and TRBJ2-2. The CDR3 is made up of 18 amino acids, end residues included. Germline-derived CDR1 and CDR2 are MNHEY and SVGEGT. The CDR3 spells CASSYSPAGSANTGELFC.

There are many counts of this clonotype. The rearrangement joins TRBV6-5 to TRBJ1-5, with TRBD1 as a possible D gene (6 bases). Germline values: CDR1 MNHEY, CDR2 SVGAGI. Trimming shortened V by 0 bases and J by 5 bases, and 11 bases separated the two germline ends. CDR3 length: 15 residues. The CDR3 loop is CASSYSGQPHQPQHF. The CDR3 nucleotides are TGTGCCAGCAGTTACTCCGGACAGCCACATCAGCCCCAGCATTTT.

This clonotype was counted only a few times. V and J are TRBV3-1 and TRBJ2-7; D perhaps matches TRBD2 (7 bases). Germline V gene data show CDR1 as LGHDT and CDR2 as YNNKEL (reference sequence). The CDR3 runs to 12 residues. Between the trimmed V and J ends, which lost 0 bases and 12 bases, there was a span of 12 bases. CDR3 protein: CASSQEAGALYF. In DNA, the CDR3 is TGTGCCAGCAGCCAAGAGGCGGGGGCCCTGTACTTC.

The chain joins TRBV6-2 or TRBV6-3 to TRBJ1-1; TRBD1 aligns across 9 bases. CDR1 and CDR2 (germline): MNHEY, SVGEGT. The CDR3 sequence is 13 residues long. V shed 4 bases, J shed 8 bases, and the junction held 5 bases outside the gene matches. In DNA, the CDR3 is TGTGCCAGCAGTTCTCTCGGACAGGGGGAAGCTTTCTTT. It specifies CASSSLGQGEAFF.

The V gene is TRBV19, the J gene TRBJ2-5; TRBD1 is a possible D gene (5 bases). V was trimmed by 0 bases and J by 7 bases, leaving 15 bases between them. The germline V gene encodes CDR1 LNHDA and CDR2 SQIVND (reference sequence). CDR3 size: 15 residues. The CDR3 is CASSIDGSGLGTQYF. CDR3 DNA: TGTGCCAGTAGTATAGATGGTTCAGGGTTGGGGACCCAGTACTTC. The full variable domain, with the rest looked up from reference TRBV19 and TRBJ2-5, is DGGITQSPKYLFRKEGQNVTLSCEQNLNHDAMYWYRQDPGQGLRLIYYSQIVNDFQKGDIAEGYSVSREKKESFPLTVTSAQKNPTAFYLCASSIDGSGLGTQYFGPGTRLLVL.

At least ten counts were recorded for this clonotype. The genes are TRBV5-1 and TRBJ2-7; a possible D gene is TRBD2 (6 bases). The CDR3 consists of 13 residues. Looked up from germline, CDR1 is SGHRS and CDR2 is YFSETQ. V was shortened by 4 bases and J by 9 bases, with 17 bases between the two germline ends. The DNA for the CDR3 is TGCGCCAGCAGCCGGGACTCGAACGCAGGGCAGTACTTC. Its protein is CASSRDSNAGQYF.

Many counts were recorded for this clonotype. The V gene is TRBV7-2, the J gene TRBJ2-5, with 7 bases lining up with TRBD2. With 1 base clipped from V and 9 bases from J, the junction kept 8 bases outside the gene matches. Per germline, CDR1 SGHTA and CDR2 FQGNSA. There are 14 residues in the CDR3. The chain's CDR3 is CASSLVHGSGAQYF. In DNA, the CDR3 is TGTGCCAGCAGCTTAGTGCACGGCAGCGGGGCCCAGTACTTC.